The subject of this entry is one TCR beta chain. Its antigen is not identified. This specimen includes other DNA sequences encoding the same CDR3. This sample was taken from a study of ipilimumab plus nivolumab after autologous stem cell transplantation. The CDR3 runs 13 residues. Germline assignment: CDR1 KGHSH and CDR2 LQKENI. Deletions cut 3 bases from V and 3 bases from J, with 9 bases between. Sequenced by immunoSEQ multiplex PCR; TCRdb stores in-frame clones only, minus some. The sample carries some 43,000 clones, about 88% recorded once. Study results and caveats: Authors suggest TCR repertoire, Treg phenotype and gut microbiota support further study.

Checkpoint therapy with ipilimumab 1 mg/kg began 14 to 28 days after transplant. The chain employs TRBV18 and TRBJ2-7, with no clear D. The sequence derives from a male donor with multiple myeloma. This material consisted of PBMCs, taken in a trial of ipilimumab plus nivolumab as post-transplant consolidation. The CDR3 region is CASSPPSDYEQYF. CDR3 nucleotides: TGTGCCAGCTCACCGCCCTCGGACTACGAGCAGTACTTC.